The present entry profiles one T cell receptor (beta chain) with its context. This record comes from a study of blood T cell repertoires in COVID-19. Across the study: Sample material is recorded as cDNA or gDNA derived from T cells, B-cell-depleted T cells, or PBMCs.

V dropped 2 bases and J dropped 6 bases, with 13 bases sitting between them. Germline V gene data show CDR1 as MNHEY and CDR2 as SVGAGI. The CDR3 sequence is 14 residues long. Authors' methods: The authors estimated nucleated cell counts from reference gene primer amplification. The data were produced by immunoSEQ multiplex PCR, yet TCRdb's version contains in-frame clones alone and is incomplete. V and J calls and clone size are given by that table; D and trimming were obtained from the DNA. The data show about 64,000 clones, roughly 88% seen once. Sequencing was done on a sample of peripheral blood. The chain carries TRBV6-5 and TRBJ1-2; D is unresolved. The receptor was isolated from a human donor in a cohort sampled during active COVID-19. The CDR3 nucleotides read TGTGCCAGCAGTTACGGAACAGAGTTAAATGGCTACACCTTC. This gives the protein CASSYGTELNGYTF.